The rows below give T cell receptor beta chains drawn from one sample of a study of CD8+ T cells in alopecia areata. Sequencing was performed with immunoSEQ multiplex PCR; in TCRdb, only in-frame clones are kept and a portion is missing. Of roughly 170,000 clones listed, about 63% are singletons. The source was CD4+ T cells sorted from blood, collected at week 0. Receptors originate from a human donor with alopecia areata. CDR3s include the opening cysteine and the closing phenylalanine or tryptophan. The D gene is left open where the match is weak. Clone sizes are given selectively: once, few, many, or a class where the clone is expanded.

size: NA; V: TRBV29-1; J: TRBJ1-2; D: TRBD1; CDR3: CSVLRQGANGYTF; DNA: TGCAGCGTTTTAAGACAGGGGGCGAATGGCTACACCTTC
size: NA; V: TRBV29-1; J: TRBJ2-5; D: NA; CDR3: CSVVEETQYF; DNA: TGCAGCGTTGTCGAAGAGACCCAGTACTTC
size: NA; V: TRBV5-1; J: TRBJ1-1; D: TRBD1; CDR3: CASSRKTGAMNTEAFF; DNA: TGCGCCAGCAGCCGTAAGACAGGGGCCATGAACACTGAAGCTTTCTTT
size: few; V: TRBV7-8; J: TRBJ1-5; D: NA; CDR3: CASSLGGGNQPQHF; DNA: TGTGCCAGCAGCCTGGGGGGGGGCAATCAGCCCCAGCATTTT
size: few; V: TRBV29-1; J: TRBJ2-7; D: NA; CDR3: CSARGLSGRKDYEQYF; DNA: TGCAGCGCACGTGGTCTGTCGGGACGTAAAGACTACGAGCAGTACTTC
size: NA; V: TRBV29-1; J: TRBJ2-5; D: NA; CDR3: CSVATGQETQYF; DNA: TGCAGCGTTGCCACCGGCCAAGAGACCCAGTACTTC
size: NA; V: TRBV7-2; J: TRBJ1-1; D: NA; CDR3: CASSRSTGNTEAFF; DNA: TGTGCCAGCAGCAGGTCGACAGGGAACACTGAAGCTTTCTTT
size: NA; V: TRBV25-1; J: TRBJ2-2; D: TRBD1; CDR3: CASSAGTDNTGELFF; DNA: TGTGCCAGCAGTGCCGGGACAGATAACACCGGGGAGCTGTTTTTT
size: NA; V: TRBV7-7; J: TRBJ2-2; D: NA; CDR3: CASSLGGGTGELFF; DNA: TGTGCCAGCAGCTTAGGTGGGGGCACCGGGGAGCTGTTTTTT
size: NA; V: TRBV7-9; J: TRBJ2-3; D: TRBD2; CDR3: CASSLGLGHTDTQYF; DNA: TGTGCCAGCAGCTTGGGACTAGGACACACAGATACGCAGTATTTT
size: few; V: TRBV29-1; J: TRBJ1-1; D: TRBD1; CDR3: CSGTGHLNTEAFF; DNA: TGCAGCGGGACAGGACACCTCAACACTGAAGCTTTCTTT
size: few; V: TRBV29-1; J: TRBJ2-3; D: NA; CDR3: CSVGDRNTQYF; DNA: TGCAGCGTTGGTGATAGAAATACGCAGTATTTT
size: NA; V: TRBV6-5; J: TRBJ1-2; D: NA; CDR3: CASSYSLGNYGYTF; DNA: TGTGCCAGCAGTTACTCGTTGGGTAACTATGGCTACACCTTC
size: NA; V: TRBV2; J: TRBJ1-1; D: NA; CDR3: CASSRNTEAFF; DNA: TGTGCCAGCAGCAGGAACACTGAAGCTTTCTTT
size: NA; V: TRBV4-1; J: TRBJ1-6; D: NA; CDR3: CASSQEEGLGGSPLHF; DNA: TGCGCCAGCAGCCAAGAGGAGGGCCTTGGGGGATCACCCCTCCACTTT
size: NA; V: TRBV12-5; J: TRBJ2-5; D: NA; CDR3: CASGLVLGTGVAQYF; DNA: TGTGCTAGTGGTTTGGTACTGGGGACCGGGGTGGCCCAGTACTTC
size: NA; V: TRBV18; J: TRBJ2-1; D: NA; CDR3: CASSPRGADEQFF; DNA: TGTGCCAGCTCACCACGCGGGGCGGATGAGCAGTTCTTC
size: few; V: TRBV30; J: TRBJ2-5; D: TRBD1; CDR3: CATDRPGTGMGTQYF; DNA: TGTGCCACCGACCGCCCCGGGACAGGGATGGGGACCCAGTACTTC
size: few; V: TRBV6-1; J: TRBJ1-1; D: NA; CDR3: CASRKKMNTEAFF; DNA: TGTGCCAGCAGGAAAAAAATGAACACTGAAGCTTTCTTT
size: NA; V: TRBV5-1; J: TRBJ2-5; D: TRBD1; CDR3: CASSWGQYRETQYF; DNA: TGCGCCAGCAGCTGGGGACAGTACCGAGAGACCCAGTACTTC